These 11 T cell receptor beta chains came from one sample sequenced in a study of type 1 regulatory T cells. No antigen has been identified for these receptors. TCRdb redid the calling of the reads with MiXCR, one entry per CDR3 protein. The table lists 55,000 to 65,000 distinct CDR3 sequences, less than 70% of them singletons, with 1.5% to 2% in the top ten. The sequenced sample was cultured non-Tr1 T cells, either the whole culture or a sorted T cell fraction (not recorded which). The source of these receptors is a human donor in good health.

There are a few counts of this clonotype. The rearrangement joins TRBV3-1 to TRBJ2-1; D unresolved. Between the trimmed V and J ends, which lost 5 bases and 9 bases, there was a span of 17 bases. Germline V gene data show CDR1 as LGHDT and CDR2 as YNNKEL (reference sequence). This CDR3 has 14 residues. CDR3 in DNA: TGTGCCAGCAGCTCAAGCGAAGGGTTGGTTGAGCAGTTCTTC. Its protein is CASSSSEGLVEQFF.

The chain joins TRBV5-1 to TRBJ2-6; no reliable D call. Trimming stripped 0 bases from V and 1 base from J, with 5 bases between. This CDR3 is 15 amino acids long. CDR1 and CDR2 from the germline V gene are SGHRS and YFSETQ. Written as DNA, the CDR3 is TGCGCCAGCAGCTTGGATGCTTCTGGGGCCAACGTCCTGACTTTC. It is translated as CASSLDASGANVLTF.

This clonotype was found a few times. The chain is built from TRBV2 and TRBJ2-2; a possible D gene is TRBD1 (6 bases). The germline V gene has CDR1 SNHLY and CDR2 FYNNEI. The CDR3 consists of 12 residues. Trimming pared 6 bases from V and 6 bases from J, leaving 8 bases between. CDR3 sequence (DNA): TGTGCCAGCAGACAGGGTCCCGGGGAGCTGTTTTTT. It specifies CASRQGPGELFF.

The V and J genes are TRBV9 and TRBJ2-2; D perhaps matches TRBD2 (6 bases). Trimming pared 0 bases from V and 6 bases from J, leaving 9 bases between. Germline loops: CDR1 SGDLS, CDR2 YYNGEE. The CDR3 runs to 14 residues. The CDR3 DNA reads as TGTGCCAGCAGCGTAGCGGGAGAGGCCGGGGAGCTGTTTTTT. Residues: CASSVAGEAGELFF.

V is TRBV7-3 and J is TRBJ2-1; 13 positions match TRBD2. V shed 5 bases and J 9 bases; nucleotides not matched to a gene: 7. Germline CDR1 reads SGHTA; CDR2 reads FQGTGA. This CDR3 is built from 15 residues. The CDR3 DNA follows: TGTGCCAGCAGCGCCACTAGCGGGAGGGGAGGTGAGCAGTTCTTC. This encodes CASSATSGRGGEQFF.

This clonotype showed up just a few times. This chain connects TRBV20-1 to TRBJ2-5, with 9 bases lining up with TRBD2. The CDR3 is made up of 15 amino acids. The J segment lost 5 bases and the V segment lost 3 bases, leaving 10 bases of the junction unmatched. Germline lookup yields CDR1 DFQATT and CDR2 SNEGSKA (reference sequence). The CDR3 sequence is CSARAASGTGETQYF. The CDR3 nucleotides are TGCAGTGCTAGGGCTGCTAGCGGGACTGGTGAGACCCAGTACTTC.

This rearrangement joins TRBV6-2 or TRBV6-3 to TRBJ1-5, with a tentative D call TRBD1 (5 bases). The length of the CDR3 is 15 residues. V lost 6 bases to trimming and J lost 0 bases, with 12 bases between them. Germline values: CDR1 MNHEY, CDR2 SVGEGT. DNA for the CDR3: TGTGCCAGCAGAACCTCGGGGGGTAGCAATCAGCCCCAGCATTTT. It codes for CASRTSGGSNQPQHF.

The V and J genes are TRBV7-2 and TRBJ2-5; perhaps D is TRBD1 or TRBD2 (5 bases each). Trimming stripped 5 bases from V and 5 bases from J, with 12 bases between. Germline assignment: CDR1 SGHTA and CDR2 FQGNSA. This CDR3 region has 13 residues. DNA for the CDR3: TGTGCCAGCAGCAAAATAGGGGACGAGACCCAGTACTTC. It encodes CASSKIGDETQYF.

The sample holds many counts of this clonotype. The chain combines TRBV4-2 with TRBJ1-1, with D possibly TRBD1 on 5 matching bases. Germline values: CDR1 LGHNA, CDR2 YNFKEQ. The CDR3 covers 17 residues. V lost 0 bases and J 12 bases, leaving 26 bases between the germline ends. As DNA, the CDR3 is TGTGCCAGCAGCCAAGATCCAGGGACCCTAACAGGATCCAGTTCTTTCTTT. Amino acid sequence: CASSQDPGTLTGSSSFF.

V is TRBV9 and J is TRBJ2-3; 12 bases fit TRBD2. The CDR3 consists of 17 residues. Germline lookup yields CDR1 SGDLS and CDR2 YYNGEE. J gave up 2 bases and V 2 bases, and 6 bases lay outside the gene matches. The CDR3 nucleotides are TGTGCCAGCAGCGTGACTAGCGGGAGAGGTTTCACAGATACGCAGTATTTT. Its translation: CASSVTSGRGFTDTQYF.

The chain is built from TRBV5-6 and TRBJ2-2, with 10 bases matching TRBD1. V dropped 4 bases and J dropped 5; count of bases not matched to a gene: 14. In germline, CDR1 is SGHDT, CDR2 YYEEEE. The CDR3 runs to 18 residues. The CDR3 coding sequence is TGTGCCAGCAGCCACACCGGGACAGGGGCAGCGGGAACCGGGGAGCTGTTTTTT. This encodes CASSHTGTGAAGTGELFF.